The rows below give T cell receptor beta chains drawn from one sample of a study of T-cell reconstitution after alpha-beta-depleted transplantation in children. MiXCR, run by TCRdb on the PCR reads, gives a single entry per CDR3 protein. The sample contains approximately 300,000 distinct CDR3 sequences, about 9.5% of which appear only once. The specimen comprised PBMCs, sampled before TCRalphabeta/CD19-depleted stem cell transplant. All receptors derive from a boy under three years old with acute myeloid leukemia, due to receive a stem cell transplant. Both conserved end residues are part of each CDR3. Fields, in order: clone size, V gene, CDR3 length, D gene, J gene, CDR3 protein, CDR3 DNA. A D gene is named only where the DNA matches it firmly. Rows give clone size only sometimes, using once, few, many, or a class for an expanded clone.

clone_size: few
v_call: TRBV28
cdr3_length: 13
d_call: .
j_call: TRBJ2-1
cdr3_aa: CASSLSPGNEQFF
cdr3_nt: TGTGCCAGCAGTTTATCCCCGGGCAATGAGCAGTTCTTC

clone_size: many
v_call: TRBV4-2
cdr3_length: 14
d_call: TRBD2
j_call: TRBJ2-7
cdr3_aa: CASSQRTSGYEQYF
cdr3_nt: TGTGCCAGCAGCCAAAGGACTAGCGGTTACGAGCAGTACTTC

clone_size: few
v_call: TRBV24-1
cdr3_length: 17
d_call: .
j_call: TRBJ2-2
cdr3_aa: CATSDFLVEVNTGELFF
cdr3_nt: TGTGCCACCAGTGATTTCTTGGTCGAGGTGAACACCGGGGAGCTGTTTTTT

clone_size: many
v_call: TRBV7-9
cdr3_length: 15
d_call: .
j_call: TRBJ1-2
cdr3_aa: CASSLRQRGRGGYTF
cdr3_nt: TGTGCCAGCAGCTTAAGACAACGGGGACGGGGTGGCTACACCTTC

clone_size: few
v_call: TRBV29-1
cdr3_length: 21
d_call: TRBD1
j_call: TRBJ1-5
cdr3_aa: CSVSVGGGRTGGIFPDQPQHF
cdr3_nt: TGCAGCGTTTCTGTCGGGGGAGGGAGGACAGGGGGTATATTTCCCGATCAGCCCCAGCATTTT

clone_size: many
v_call: TRBV2
cdr3_length: 16
d_call: TRBD2
j_call: TRBJ2-1
cdr3_aa: CASRISSGRSYNEQFF
cdr3_nt: TGTGCCAGCAGGATCTCTAGCGGGAGGTCCTACAATGAGCAGTTCTTC

clone_size: .
v_call: TRBV6-1
cdr3_length: 15
d_call: .
j_call: TRBJ2-7
cdr3_aa: CASTQGQWVTYEQYF
cdr3_nt: TGTGCCAGCACCCAGGGCCAGTGGGTGACCTACGAGCAGTACTTC

clone_size: many
v_call: TRBV12-3/TRBV12-4
cdr3_length: 13
d_call: TRBD1
j_call: TRBJ2-7
cdr3_aa: CASRDRSTYEQYF
cdr3_nt: TGTGCCAGCAGGGACAGGTCCACCTACGAGCAGTACTTC

clone_size: few
v_call: TRBV7-9
cdr3_length: 15
d_call: TRBD2
j_call: TRBJ2-1
cdr3_aa: CASSPRGSGSYEQFF
cdr3_nt: TGTGCCAGCAGCCCTCGGGGTAGCGGGAGCTATGAGCAGTTCTTC

clone_size: many
v_call: TRBV4-2
cdr3_length: 12
d_call: .
j_call: TRBJ2-7
cdr3_aa: CASSPAGYEQYF
cdr3_nt: TGTGCCAGCAGCCCAGCGGGCTACGAGCAGTACTTC

clone_size: few
v_call: TRBV16
cdr3_length: 13
d_call: TRBD1
j_call: TRBJ2-5
cdr3_aa: CASSQLGGPPQYF
cdr3_nt: TGTGCCAGCAGCCAATTAGGGGGCCCCCCCCAGTACTTC

clone_size: few
v_call: TRBV28
cdr3_length: 20
d_call: .
j_call: TRBJ1-1
cdr3_aa: CASRLILIRGLGSMKTEAFF
cdr3_nt: TGTGCCAGCAGGTTGATATTGATTCGGGGGCTCGGAAGTATGAAGACTGAAGCTTTCTTT

clone_size: many
v_call: TRBV7-2
cdr3_length: 15
d_call: TRBD1
j_call: TRBJ2-1
cdr3_aa: CASSHRDRAGNEQFF
cdr3_nt: TGTGCCAGCAGCCACCGGGACAGGGCAGGAAATGAGCAGTTCTTC

clone_size: many
v_call: TRBV18
cdr3_length: 13
d_call: .
j_call: TRBJ2-2
cdr3_aa: CASSDTNTGELFF
cdr3_nt: TGTGCCAGTTCGGACACCAACACCGGGGAGCTGTTTTTT

clone_size: many
v_call: TRBV5-1
cdr3_length: 20
d_call: .
j_call: TRBJ2-6
cdr3_aa: CASSLNRRPTPPSGANVLTF
cdr3_nt: TGCGCCAGCAGCTTGAATCGGCGGCCCACTCCCCCCTCTGGGGCCAACGTCCTGACTTTC

clone_size: few
v_call: TRBV12-3/TRBV12-4
cdr3_length: 13
d_call: .
j_call: TRBJ2-3
cdr3_aa: CASKVSLPDTQYF
cdr3_nt: TGTGCCAGCAAAGTAAGCTTACCAGATACGCAGTATTTT

clone_size: few
v_call: TRBV2
cdr3_length: 14
d_call: .
j_call: TRBJ2-3
cdr3_aa: CASSPEFFTDTQYF
cdr3_nt: TGTGCCAGCAGTCCTGAGTTCTTCACAGATACGCAGTATTTT

clone_size: many
v_call: TRBV11-2
cdr3_length: 16
d_call: TRBD1
j_call: TRBJ2-5
cdr3_aa: CASSFWLGQTMKTQYF
cdr3_nt: TGTGCCAGCAGCTTTTGGCTGGGACAGACGATGAAGACCCAGTACTTC

clone_size: .
v_call: TRBV20-1
cdr3_length: 16
d_call: TRBD1
j_call: TRBJ2-7
cdr3_aa: CSAVRPGQGNSYEQYF
cdr3_nt: TGCAGTGCCGTTAGGCCCGGACAGGGGAACTCCTACGAGCAGTACTTC

clone_size: many
v_call: TRBV12-3/TRBV12-4
cdr3_length: 13
d_call: .
j_call: TRBJ1-1
cdr3_aa: CASSLAYRPEAFF
cdr3_nt: TGTGCCAGCAGTTTAGCTTACAGGCCCGAAGCTTTCTTT

clone_size: .
v_call: TRBV28
cdr3_length: 15
d_call: .
j_call: TRBJ1-4
cdr3_aa: CASSPRGRINEKLFF
cdr3_nt: TGTGCCAGCAGCCCACGGGGCAGAATTAATGAAAAACTGTTTTTT

clone_size: many
v_call: TRBV27
cdr3_length: 13
d_call: .
j_call: TRBJ2-7
cdr3_aa: CASSLTVSYEQYF
cdr3_nt: TGTGCCAGCAGTTTAACTGTCAGCTACGAGCAGTACTTC

clone_size: .
v_call: TRBV6-2/TRBV6-3
cdr3_length: 12
d_call: .
j_call: TRBJ2-7
cdr3_aa: CASTTTYYEQYF
cdr3_nt: TGTGCCAGCACCACCACCTACTACGAGCAGTACTTC

clone_size: few
v_call: TRBV15
cdr3_length: 16
d_call: .
j_call: TRBJ1-4
cdr3_aa: CATSRAGAATNEKLFF
cdr3_nt: TGTGCCACCAGCAGAGCAGGGGCCGCGACTAATGAAAAACTGTTTTTT

clone_size: many
v_call: TRBV12-3/TRBV12-4
cdr3_length: 15
d_call: .
j_call: TRBJ1-5
cdr3_aa: CASSTRGYSNQPQHF
cdr3_nt: TGTGCCAGCAGCACGAGGGGGTATAGCAATCAGCCCCAGCATTTT

clone_size: many
v_call: TRBV11-2
cdr3_length: 16
d_call: TRBD2
j_call: TRBJ2-7
cdr3_aa: CASSLASASGGYEQYF
cdr3_nt: TGTGCCAGCAGCTTAGCTTCCGCTAGCGGGGGGTACGAGCAGTACTTC

clone_size: .
v_call: TRBV5-8
cdr3_length: 14
d_call: .
j_call: TRBJ1-1
cdr3_aa: CASSLNHHPEGAFF
cdr3_nt: TGTGCCAGCAGCTTGAACCACCACCCCGAGGGAGCTTTCTTT

clone_size: many
v_call: TRBV7-3
cdr3_length: 15
d_call: TRBD2
j_call: TRBJ2-1
cdr3_aa: CASSLSGSKVGEQFF
cdr3_nt: TGTGCCAGCAGCTTAAGCGGGAGTAAGGTTGGTGAGCAGTTCTTC

clone_size: many
v_call: TRBV28
cdr3_length: 11
d_call: .
j_call: TRBJ2-5
cdr3_aa: CASTGGETQSF
cdr3_nt: TGTGCCAGCACGGGCGGGGAGACCCAGTCCTTC

clone_size: many
v_call: TRBV28
cdr3_length: 14
d_call: TRBD1
j_call: TRBJ2-3
cdr3_aa: CASSQGQGRDTQYF
cdr3_nt: TGTGCCAGCAGCCAGGGACAGGGGCGGGATACGCAGTATTTT

clone_size: many
v_call: TRBV28
cdr3_length: 14
d_call: .
j_call: TRBJ2-7
cdr3_aa: CASSLSGGFYEQYF
cdr3_nt: TGTGCCAGCAGTTTATCGGGCGGATTCTACGAGCAGTACTTC

clone_size: .
v_call: TRBV7-6
cdr3_length: 14
d_call: TRBD1
j_call: TRBJ2-6
cdr3_aa: CASSSPQGANVQTF
cdr3_nt: TGTGCCAGCAGCTCCCCCCAGGGGGCCAACGTCCAGACTTTC